One TCR beta chain is described in this entry. What it binds is not known. These data come from a study of cytomegalovirus exposure and HLA in healthy donors. Whole-study results and caveats: Across all donors, roughly uniform sequencing depth was an assumption of the presence/absence analyses. Reported performance of the classifier showed diagnosis of cytomegalovirus status with high specificity and sensitivity. More clonal expansion characterized HLA-associated TCR beta chains than equally common others in a later analysis.

The V end lost 5 bases, the J end lost 0 bases, and 13 bases lay between the germline ends. The CDR3 runs to 15 residues. Germline CDR1 reads SGHTA; CDR2 reads FQGTGA. The PCR used 60 Vbeta and 13 Jbeta primers. Clones were sequenced by immunoSEQ multiplex PCR, and TCRdb holds only the in-frame ones, with some missing. The sample yields approximately 120,000 clones, 69% seen once. Material: PBMCs. The chain is built from TRBV7-3 and TRBJ1-2; D remains unclear. The sequence derives from a woman between 65 and 79 years old in good health and CMV-seropositive. CDR3 region: CASSQDINPNYGYTF. CDR3 bases: TGTGCCAGCAGCCAAGACATCAACCCTAACTATGGCTACACCTTC.